This record concerns one T cell receptor beta chain sequence. Its antigen is unidentified. The data derive from a study of shared clonotypes between healthy human individuals. Background on the study: Three plates were used per donor for CD4 naive, three for CD4 memory, two for CD8 naive and one for CD8 memory. Notes on the study in general: Sampling used blood alone; tissue repertoires probably differ.

Study donors comprised healthy, HIV-negative adults devoid of recent acute infection or vaccination. The DNA input per sorted-subset replicate PCR was roughly 210 ng, corresponding to around 28,000 T cell genomes. Profiled with immunoSEQ multiplex PCR; TCRdb holds only in-frame clones, not every one. The sample yields some 2,100,000 clones, approximately 95% seen once. CDR3 length: 15 residues. Looked up from germline, CDR1 is SGHNT and CDR2 is YENEEA. The ends were cut back, 5 bases at V and 5 bases at J, with 16 bases in the middle. This clonotype was sampled from a man aged 18 to 30 in good health. The rearrangement joins TRBV11-3 to TRBJ2-1, with D possibly called TRBD1 or TRBD2 (5 bases each). Sample: naive CD4+ T cells sorted from blood. The subset was: CD45RA+ positively selected. The CDR3 sequence is CASSTQGESHNEQFF. CDR3 coding DNA: TGTGCCAGCAGCACGCAGGGAGAGTCCCACAATGAGCAGTTCTTC.